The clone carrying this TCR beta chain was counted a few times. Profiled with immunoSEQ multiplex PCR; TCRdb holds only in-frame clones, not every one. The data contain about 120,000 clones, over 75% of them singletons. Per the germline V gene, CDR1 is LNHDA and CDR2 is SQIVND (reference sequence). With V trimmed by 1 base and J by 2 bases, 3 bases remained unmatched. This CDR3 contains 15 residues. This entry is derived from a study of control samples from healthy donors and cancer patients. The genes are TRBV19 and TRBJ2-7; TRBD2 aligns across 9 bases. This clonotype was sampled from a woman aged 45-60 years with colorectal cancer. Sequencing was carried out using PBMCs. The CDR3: CASSIGAGGPYEQYF. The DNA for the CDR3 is TGTGCCAGTAGTATAGGAGCGGGAGGACCCTACGAGCAGTACTTC.